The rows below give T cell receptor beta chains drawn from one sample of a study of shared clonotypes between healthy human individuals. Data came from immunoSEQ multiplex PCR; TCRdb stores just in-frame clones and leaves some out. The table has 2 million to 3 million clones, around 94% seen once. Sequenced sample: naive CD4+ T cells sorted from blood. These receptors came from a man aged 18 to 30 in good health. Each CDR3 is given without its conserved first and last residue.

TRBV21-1	ASRRTTVLDRGLDEQF
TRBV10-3	AISELLTKETQY
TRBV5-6	ASSLGLGLDEQY
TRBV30	AWSVNVHSGNTIY
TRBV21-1	ASSNARERQPQH
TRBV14	ASSRVGGVAYNEQF
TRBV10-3	AISGGFGETQY
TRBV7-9	ASSWGGGTNEKLF
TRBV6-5	ASSKPFYEQY
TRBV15	ATSGPRDTKTYEQY
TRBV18	ASSPTGKRDDGYT
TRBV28	ASSSTGTGTEAF
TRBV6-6	ASRLLAGANTGELF
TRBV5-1	ASSPGQLQETQY
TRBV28	ASRLPTGQYGYT
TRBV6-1	ASSELPSAGNIQY
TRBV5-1	ASSLEPYEQY
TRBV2	ASRETGEAF
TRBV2	ASSETPAPYEQY
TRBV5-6	ASSFDRGLTEAF
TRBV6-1	ASSDYGGPYEQY
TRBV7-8	ASSFGGRAYEQY
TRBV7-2	ASSLTGTGANEKLF
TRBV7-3	ASSLSPSGYNEQF
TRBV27	ASRKQGLSYEQY
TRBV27	ASSFYRGLTYEQY
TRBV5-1	ASSLEPEYHYEQY
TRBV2	ASRLYTRTARDSPLH
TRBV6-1	ASSVTSPNTGELF
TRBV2	ASNEGTQPQH
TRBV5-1	ASSPRTGGTSGANVLT
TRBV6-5	ASSYSGPGTDTQY
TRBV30	AWSIGGASYNEQF
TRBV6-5	ASSSLDREETQY
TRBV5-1	ASSLTGDTGELF
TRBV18	ASSLGTGAENEQF
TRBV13	ASSRRTTSSYNEQF
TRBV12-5	ASGPRDRAIAYEQY
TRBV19	ASSIAGVHNEQF